This passage covers 29 T cell receptor beta chains from one sample sequenced in a study of T cells of healthy individuals. TCRdb passed the 5' RACE reads through MiXCR, listing each CDR3 protein once. The sample contains 65,000 to 95,000 distinct CDR3 sequences, 5% of which appear only once. These receptors were obtained from a female donor in good health.

The table lists this clonotype with many counts. This chain uses TRBV4-3 with TRBJ2-1; TRBD2 matches at 8 bases. Germline V CDR1 and CDR2: LGHNA, YSLEER. V lost 0 bases and J lost 3; bases outside the gene matches: 4. The CDR3 runs to 16 residues. The CDR3 nucleotides are TGCGCCAGCAGCCAAGATACTAGCGGATTCTACAATGAGCAGTTCTTC. Amino acid sequence: CASSQDTSGFYNEQFF.

This clonotype showed up many times. The rearrangement uses TRBV20-1 and TRBJ2-3; D ambiguous. There are 15 residues in the CDR3. CDR1 is DFQATT, CDR2 SNEGSKA, per germline (reference sequence). V was clipped by 1 base and J by 6 bases, with 17 bases between them. The DNA for the CDR3 is TGCAGTGCTAGAGTGGTAGTCGGTCAGATCGATACGCAGTATTTT. The encoded protein is CSARVVVGQIDTQYF.

This clonotype was seen ten or more times. The rearrangement uses TRBV18 and TRBJ2-5; no clear D gene. V lost 2 bases to trimming and J lost 5 bases, with 3 bases between them. Germline CDR1 is KGHSH and CDR2 is LQKENI. CDR3 size: 11 residues. The CDR3 is CASSPNETQYF. The CDR3 region has the DNA TGTGCCAGCTCACCAAATGAGACCCAGTACTTC.

The rearrangement links TRBV6-2 or TRBV6-3 to TRBJ1-1; TRBD1 is a possible D gene (6 bases). The ends were cut back, 0 bases at V and 3 bases at J, with 11 bases in the middle. Looked up from germline, CDR1 is MNHEY and CDR2 is SVGEGT. The CDR3 contains 15 residues. In DNA, the CDR3 is TGTGCCAGCAGTTACTCCCAGACAGGCTACACTGAAGCTTTCTTT. Translated: CASSYSQTGYTEAFF.

This clonotype was observed at least ten times. The chain carries TRBV5-6 and TRBJ2-3; 7 positions match TRBD2. The CDR3 runs 16 residues. Losses at the gene ends were 1 base for V and 0 bases for J; bases not matched to a gene: 5. Germline CDR1 SGHDT, CDR2 YYEEEE. This chain's CDR3 is CASSLFDSGSTDTQYF. CDR3 nucleotide sequence: TGTGCCAGCAGCTTGTTTGATAGCGGGAGCACAGATACGCAGTATTTT.

This clonotype came up many times. The J gene is TRBJ2-4, the V gene TRBV5-1; D uncertain. Germline lookup yields CDR1 SGHRS and CDR2 YFSETQ. This CDR3 comprises 14 residues. Trimming took 4 bases from V and 0 from J, leaving 8 bases between them. Written as DNA, the CDR3 is TGCGCCAGCAGCATGGATTTAGCCAAAAACATTCAGTACTTC. It codes for CASSMDLAKNIQYF.

CDR3: CTSSQVRGSGANVLTF. In nucleotides, the CDR3 is TGCACCAGCAGCCAAGTTCGGGGCTCTGGGGCCAACGTCCTGACTTTC. The chain carries TRBV1 and TRBJ2-6. TRBV1 constitutes a pseudogene. The CDR3 sequence is 16 residues long.

The genes are TRBV3-1 and TRBJ1-1; TRBD1 might be the D (5 bases). The germline V and J ends were trimmed by 0 bases and 4 bases, with 18 bases remaining between them. CDR3 length: 17 amino acids. The germline V gene encodes CDR1 LGHDT and CDR2 YNNKEL (reference sequence). The chain's CDR3 is CASSQESLVRVGTEAFF. CDR3 nucleotide sequence: TGTGCCAGCAGCCAAGAATCATTAGTCAGGGTTGGCACTGAAGCTTTCTTT. The full variable domain, rest sourced from reference TRBV3-1 and TRBJ1-1, is DTAVSQTPKYLVTQMGNDKSIKCEQNLGHDTMYWYKQDSKKFLKIMFSYNNKELIINETVPNRFSPKSPDKAHLNLHINSLELGDSAVYFCASSQESLVRVGTEAFFGQGTRLTVV.

This clonotype turned up a few times. The CDR3 sequence: CASSSTGAGNTIYF. The CDR3 DNA follows: TGTGCCAGCAGCTCGACAGGGGCCGGAAACACCATATATTTT. The chain has TRBV9 and TRBJ1-3; 8 positions agree with TRBD1. The germline gives CDR1 SGDLS, CDR2 YYNGEE. The CDR3 length is 14 residues. Trimming took 4 bases from V and 4 from J; bases not matched to a gene: 4.

This clonotype was seen a handful of times. The V and J genes are TRBV30 and TRBJ1-5, with D possibly matching TRBD1 (5 bases). V lost 7 bases, J lost 4 bases, and 17 bases lay in between. This CDR3 region has 14 residues. The V gene's germline CDR1 is GTSNPN and CDR2 SVGIG (reference sequence). The CDR3 bases are TGTGCCTTGACCCGGGGGACGCAAAATCAGCCCCAGCATTTT. It yields the protein CALTRGTQNQPQHF. Full variable domain (missing parts from reference TRBV30 and TRBJ1-5): SQTIHQWPATLVQPVGSPLSLECTVEGTSNPNLYWYRQAAGRGLQLLFYSVGIGQISSEVPQNLSASRPQDRQFILSSKKLLLSDSGFYLCALTRGTQNQPQHFGDGTRLSIL.

This clonotype was detected ten times or more. This chain uses TRBV7-2 with TRBJ2-1; 8 bases align to TRBD1. This CDR3 has 15 amino acids. V gave up 6 bases and J gave up 6 bases; unmatched junction bases: 10. The germline CDR1 and CDR2 sequences are SGHTA and FQGNSA. The CDR3: CASSSNRGTLNEQFF. DNA of the CDR3: TGTGCCAGCAGTTCCAACAGGGGGACACTCAATGAGCAGTTCTTC.

CDR3 DNA: TGTGCCAGCAGTACCCTGGGCCGGAGCGGCCAGCCCCAGCATTTT. Its translation: CASSTLGRSGQPQHF. V usage is TRBV28 and J usage is TRBJ1-5; the D is unclear. The ends were cut back, 5 bases at V and 7 bases at J, with 18 bases in the middle. From germline, CDR1 is MDHEN and CDR2 SYDVKM. The CDR3 loop spans 15 amino acids. Full variable domain (rest looked up from reference TRBV28 and TRBJ1-5): DVKVTQSSRYLVKRTGEKVFLECVQDMDHENMFWYRQDPGLGLRLIYFSYDVKMKEKGDIPEGYSVSREKKERFSLILESASTNQTSMYLCASSTLGRSGQPQHFGDGTRLSIL.

This clonotype has more than one count but fewer than ten. This chain joins TRBV6-1 and TRBJ1-4; D is uncertain. Germline lookup yields CDR1 MNHNS and CDR2 SASEGT. CDR3 length equals 15 residues. Trimming cost V 1 base and J 8 bases, with 14 bases left between them. CDR3 loop: CASSEDRFSEEKLFF. For the CDR3, the DNA is TGTGCCAGCAGTGAAGACCGGTTCTCGGAGGAAAAACTGTTTTTT.

This clonotype was seen ten or more times. The chain has TRBV6-2 or TRBV6-3 and TRBJ2-1, with 13 bases that match TRBD2. The CDR3 covers 19 residues. V shed 6 bases and J 3 bases; nucleotides not matched to a gene: 14. CDR1 and CDR2 from the germline V gene are MNHEY and SVGEGT. This chain's CDR3 is CASSRPGTSGNRDYNEQFF. CDR3 DNA: TGTGCCAGCAGCCGGCCCGGGACTAGCGGGAATCGTGACTACAATGAGCAGTTCTTC.

This clonotype was recorded a few times. The chain is built from TRBV7-3 and TRBJ1-1; TRBD1 matches 9 bases. The CDR3 covers 13 residues. Germline CDR1 SGHTA, CDR2 FQGTGA. The V segment lost 6 bases and the J segment 5 bases; nucleotides outside the gene matches: 4. CDR3 residues: CASSGTGKTEAFF. The CDR3 DNA follows: TGTGCCAGCAGTGGGACAGGGAAAACTGAAGCTTTCTTT.

In its sample, this clonotype was seen many times. The chain recombines TRBV6-2 or TRBV6-3 with TRBJ1-1, with D tentatively TRBD1 (5 bases). V was cut by 6 bases and J by 5 bases, with 16 bases left in between. The CDR3 length is 14 residues. CDR1 MNHEY and CDR2 SVGEGT come from the germline V gene. CDR3 residues: CASSPMVGDTEAFF. CDR3 coding DNA: TGTGCCAGCAGCCCAATGGTGGGGGATACTGAAGCTTTCTTT.

This clonotype has a count of ten or more. CDR3 amino acids: CASSQSFGLSSYEQYF. The CDR3 coding sequence is TGTGCCAGCAGCCAGTCATTCGGACTGAGCTCCTACGAGCAGTACTTC. The rearrangement uses TRBV4-2 and TRBJ2-7; TRBD2 is a possible D gene (5 bases). The V and J ends lost 3 bases and 0 bases respectively, with 15 bases between them. The germline V gene encodes CDR1 LGHNA and CDR2 YNFKEQ. The CDR3 runs to 16 residues.

This clonotype was recorded at least ten times. This chain joins TRBV6-2 or TRBV6-3 and TRBJ2-5, with D tentatively TRBD2 (5 bases). This CDR3 region has 17 residues. Germline lookup yields CDR1 MNHEY and CDR2 SVGEGT. V was trimmed by 0 bases and J by 2 bases, leaving 16 bases between them. Here the CDR3 reads CASSYSRVGVGQETQYF. CDR3 nucleotides: TGTGCCAGCAGTTACTCGAGGGTGGGAGTAGGGCAAGAGACCCAGTACTTC.

This clonotype was seen only a few times. The chain carries TRBV12-3 or TRBV12-4 and TRBJ1-2; D is unresolved. Trimming took off 1 base at V and 4 bases at J, with 10 bases between the two ends. The CDR3 consists of 14 residues. This chain's CDR3 is CASSLGSRAYGYTF. The CDR3 coding sequence is TGTGCCAGCAGTTTAGGTTCCAGAGCCTATGGCTACACCTTC.

A few counts support this clonotype. V and J are TRBV6-1 and TRBJ1-4; D uncertain. The germline V and J ends were trimmed by 1 base and 0 bases, with 12 bases remaining between them. Germline V gives CDR1 MNHNS, CDR2 SASEGT. This CDR3 is built from 17 residues. This CDR3 is CASSEGEGRATNEKLFF. As DNA, the CDR3 is TGTGCCAGCAGTGAAGGCGAGGGCAGAGCAACTAATGAAAAACTGTTTTTT.

The CDR3 region has the DNA TGTGCCAGTTCCTCACCCCTGCAGCCTTATAGCAATCAGCCCCAGCATTTT. It codes for CASSSPLQPYSNQPQHF. V is TRBV28 and J is TRBJ1-5; D is ambiguous. V was clipped by 9 bases and J by 0 bases, with 21 bases between them. Germline CDR1 reads MDHEN; CDR2 reads SYDVKM. CDR3 length equals 17 residues.

This clonotype was found many times. The genes are TRBV6-5 and TRBJ2-3; a weak D match, TRBD1 (5 bases). Per germline, CDR1 MNHEY and CDR2 SVGAGI. This CDR3 region has 17 residues. Between the trimmed V and J ends, which lost 2 bases and 4 bases, there was a span of 19 bases. CDR3 sequence reads: CASSYGLAPQGADTQYF. The CDR3 DNA follows: TGTGCCAGCAGTTACGGGCTCGCGCCCCAAGGGGCAGATACGCAGTATTTT.

This clonotype was recorded many times. V and J are TRBV24-1 and TRBJ2-5; D is unclear. There are 15 residues in the CDR3. V was pared by 4 bases and J by 5 bases, with 16 bases between. Germline V gene sequence: CDR1 KGHDR, CDR2 SFDVKD. In DNA form, the CDR3 reads TGTGCCACCAGTGACCCCCCAGGAGTCGGGGAGACCCAGTACTTC. Translating gives CATSDPPGVGETQYF.

The J gene is TRBJ2-7, the V gene TRBV5-1, with TRBD1 matching over 8 bases. After removal of 0 bases from V and 2 bases from J, the junction contained 4 bases not matched to a gene. The V gene's germline CDR1 is SGHRS and CDR2 YFSETQ. The CDR3 has 15 amino acids. The CDR3 bases are TGCGCCAGCAGCTTGGGGGACAGGTCGACCTACGAGCAGTACTTC. The encoded protein is CASSLGDRSTYEQYF.

This clonotype was found a few times. The rearrangement uses TRBV6-5 and TRBJ2-3; TRBD2 matches 12 bases. In germline, CDR1 is MNHEY, CDR2 SVGAGI. The CDR3 runs 14 residues. Trimming at V came to 6 bases and at J to 7 bases, leaving 5 bases not matched to a gene. CDR3 protein: CASRTSGGVYTQYF. In DNA, the CDR3 is TGTGCCAGCAGGACTAGCGGGGGAGTATATACGCAGTATTTT.

This chain connects TRBV29-1 to TRBJ1-1; a weak D match, TRBD1 (5 bases). V lost 3 bases and J 7 bases, leaving 9 bases between the germline ends. The CDR3 loop spans 11 amino acids. Per the germline V gene, CDR1 is SQVTM and CDR2 is ANQGSEA. The CDR3 here is CSVERTIEAFF. The DNA for the CDR3 is TGCAGCGTTGAGAGGACAATTGAAGCTTTCTTT.

This clonotype was observed at least ten times. The chain combines TRBV30 with TRBJ2-2; unclear D gene. The CDR3 is 12 residues long. V was cut by 2 bases and J by 2 bases, with 3 bases left in between. The V gene's germline CDR1 is GTSNPN and CDR2 SVGIG (reference sequence). CDR3 sequence (DNA): TGTGCCTGGAGTATTAACACCGGGGAGCTGTTTTTT. Translated, it gives CAWSINTGELFF.

This clonotype was counted ten times or more. The chain uses TRBV6-5 and TRBJ2-7, with a possible D match to TRBD1 (6 bases). The germline gives CDR1 MNHEY, CDR2 SVGAGI. This CDR3 has 16 residues. The V end was cut by 7 bases, the J end by 7 bases, with 26 bases between. The CDR3 loop is CASTSGMHAGAGEQYF. CDR3 nucleotides: TGTGCCAGCACCTCAGGAATGCACGCAGGGGCAGGAGAGCAGTACTTC.

This clonotype was observed many times. This chain joins TRBV6-2 or TRBV6-3 and TRBJ1-2; TRBD1 matches 7 bases. The CDR3 length is 17 residues. Unmatched junction bases numbered 11, after V lost 0 bases and J lost 4 bases. Germline V lookup: CDR1 MNHEY, CDR2 SVGEGT. CDR3 sequence: CASSYSITWDSLYGYTF. The CDR3 nucleotides read TGTGCCAGCAGTTACTCGATAACTTGGGACAGCCTCTATGGCTACACCTTC.